The 13 T cell receptor beta chains reported below all come from one sample, sequenced in a study of T cells after yellow fever vaccination. One entry per CDR3 protein results from TCRdb running MiXCR on the 5' RACE reads. The sample records some 550,000 distinct CDR3 sequences, 15% to 20% being singletons. Here the sequenced sample was PBMCs, taken 15 days after the yellow fever booster vaccination. The origin of the receptors is a man aged 25-45 years who received the YFV17D yellow fever vaccine.

The chain employs TRBV12-3 or TRBV12-4 and TRBJ2-2; the D gene is possibly TRBD2 (6 bases). Trimming pared 7 bases from V and 5 bases from J, leaving 17 bases between. The CDR3 is 15 residues long. In nucleotides, the CDR3 is TGTGCCAGCACCCGGCGGGGCGCATTTACCGGGGAGCTGTTTTTT. Translation: CASTRRGAFTGELFF.

The V and J genes are TRBV4-3 and TRBJ2-7, with 8 nucleotides matching TRBD2. Germline trimming cut 0 bases from V and 2 bases from J; bases unmatched to any gene: 3. The CDR3 contains 15 residues. Per germline, CDR1 LGHNA and CDR2 YSLEER. This CDR3 reads CASSQDRAGAYEQYF. For the CDR3, the DNA is TGCGCCAGCAGCCAAGATCGAGCGGGAGCCTACGAGCAGTACTTC.

This clonotype has a handful of counts. The DNA of the CDR3 is TGCAGTGCTAGAGATCCGGGACTTCACTACAATGAGCAGTTCTTC. It translates to CSARDPGLHYNEQFF. V and J are TRBV20-1 and TRBJ2-1; TRBD2 is a possible D gene (6 bases). This CDR3 has 15 amino acids. Germline V gene sequence: CDR1 DFQATT, CDR2 SNEGSKA (reference sequence). V shed 0 bases and J shed 3 bases, with 12 bases lying between them.

The genes are TRBV28 and TRBJ2-7, with TRBD2 identical over 7 bases. The CDR3 has 13 residues. CDR1 and CDR2 from the germline V gene are MDHEN and SYDVKM. J gave up 3 bases and V 8 bases, and 7 bases lay outside the gene matches. The CDR3 spells CASFGTTNYEQYF. CDR3 in DNA: TGTGCCAGCTTTGGGACTACTAACTACGAGCAGTACTTC.

This CDR3 reads CASISREGNEQFF. As DNA, the CDR3 is TGTGCCAGTATTTCCCGGGAGGGCAATGAGCAGTTCTTC. The chain employs TRBV19 and TRBJ2-1; 8 nucleotides align to TRBD2. J was trimmed by 6 bases and V by 7 bases; bases with no gene match: 5. The germline CDR1 and CDR2 sequences are LNHDA and SQIVND (reference sequence). The CDR3 extends over 13 amino acids. Full variable domain (rest looked up from reference TRBV19 and TRBJ2-1): DGGITQSPKYLFRKEGQNVTLSCEQNLNHDAMYWYRQDPGQGLRLIYYSQIVNDFQKGDIAEGYSVSREKKESFPLTVTSAQKNPTAFYLCASISREGNEQFFGPGTRLTVL.

The chain carries TRBV20-1 and TRBJ2-3; 8 nucleotides align to TRBD2. With V trimmed by 5 bases and J by 4 bases, 8 bases remained unmatched. CDR3 length: 14 residues. From germline, CDR1 is DFQATT and CDR2 SNEGSKA (reference sequence). The CDR3 DNA sequence: TGCAGTGCTCCGGAGGCTAGCGGGCCAGATACGCAGTATTTT. Translating it yields CSAPEASGPDTQYF.

In its sample, this clonotype was seen a few times. The rearrangement joins TRBV27 to TRBJ2-7; 9 bases align to TRBD2. The germline V gene has CDR1 MNHEY and CDR2 SMNVEV (reference sequence). V lost 4 bases, J lost 6 bases, and 4 bases stayed unmatched. This CDR3 spans 13 amino acids. The CDR3 nucleotides read TGTGCCAGCAGTTCTAGCGGGGAAGGCGAGCAGTACTTC. The encoded protein is CASSSSGEGEQYF.

This clonotype was recorded once. This chain connects TRBV20-1 to TRBJ2-7, with D perhaps TRBD2 (6 bases). CDR3 length: 14 amino acids. Germline V gene data show CDR1 as DFQATT and CDR2 as SNEGSKA (reference sequence). V lost 3 bases, J lost 12 bases, and 24 bases lay in between. The CDR3 reads CSARVGGTLSVPYF. The CDR3 bases are TGCAGTGCTAGGGTTGGCGGGACTCTGTCGGTCCCGTACTTC.

The chain combines TRBV6-1 with TRBJ1-4; D is uncertain. Germline V gene lookup returns CDR1 MNHNS and CDR2 SASEGT. V dropped 6 bases and J dropped 8 bases, with 16 bases sitting between them. This CDR3 has 14 residues. For the CDR3, the DNA is TGTGCCAGCAGCCGCGACGGACGGGGAGAAAAACTGTTTTTT. Protein product: CASSRDGRGEKLFF.

The rearrangement links TRBV20-1 to TRBJ1-1; D unresolved. V lost 5 bases and J lost 8, with 12 bases in between. From germline, CDR1 is DFQATT and CDR2 SNEGSKA (reference sequence). There are 11 residues in the CDR3. The CDR3, as DNA: TGCAGTGCTTTCGGACGGAGAGAAGCTTTCTTT. Its protein product is CSAFGRREAFF.

The chain has TRBV20-1 and TRBJ2-7; 13 bases line up with TRBD2. This CDR3 has 14 residues. V lost 2 bases and J lost 4; bases outside the gene matches: 2. Looked up from germline, CDR1 is DFQATT and CDR2 is SNEGSKA (reference sequence). CDR3 amino acids: CSARTSGRAYEQYF. In DNA, the CDR3 is TGCAGTGCTAGAACTAGCGGGAGGGCGTACGAGCAGTACTTC.

This clonotype has more than one count but fewer than ten. The V gene is TRBV10-2, the J gene TRBJ1-4, with unresolved D. Germline CDR1 and CDR2: WSHSY and SAAADI. The CDR3 has 13 residues. V was trimmed by 7 bases and J by 7 bases, leaving 13 bases between them. CDR3 loop: CASTKGYSEKLFF. DNA for the CDR3: TGCGCCAGCACTAAGGGCTACTCTGAAAAACTGTTTTTT.

This clonotype has only a few counts. The chain is built from TRBV7-2 and TRBJ2-4, with D tentatively TRBD1 or TRBD2 (5 bases each). The CDR3 extends over 14 amino acids. In germline, CDR1 is SGHTA, CDR2 FQGNSA. V gave up 4 bases and J gave up 4 bases, with 11 bases separating them. CDR3 nucleotide sequence: TGTGCCAGCAGCTCGGGACCGGTTAAAAACATTCAGTACTTC. It specifies CASSSGPVKNIQYF.